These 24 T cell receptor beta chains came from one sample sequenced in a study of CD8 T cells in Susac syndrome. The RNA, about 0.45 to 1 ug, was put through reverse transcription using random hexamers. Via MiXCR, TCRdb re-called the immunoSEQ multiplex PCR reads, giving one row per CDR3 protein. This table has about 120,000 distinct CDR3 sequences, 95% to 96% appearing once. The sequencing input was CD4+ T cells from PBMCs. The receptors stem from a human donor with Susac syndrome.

The CDR3 here is CAWSRQGGSNQPQHF. The CDR3, as DNA: TGTGCCTGGAGTCGGCAGGGGGGTAGCAATCAGCCCCAGCATTTT. This chain links TRBV30 with TRBJ1-5; TRBD1 matches 7 bases. After removal of 2 bases from V and 0 bases from J, the junction contained 4 bases not matched to a gene. This CDR3 contains 15 residues. Germline lookup yields CDR1 GTSNPN and CDR2 SVGIG (reference sequence).

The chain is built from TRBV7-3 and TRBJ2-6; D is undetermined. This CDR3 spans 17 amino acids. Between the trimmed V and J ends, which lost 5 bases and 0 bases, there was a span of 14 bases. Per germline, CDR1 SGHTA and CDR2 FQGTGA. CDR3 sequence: CASSPAGTSSGANVLTF. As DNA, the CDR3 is TGTGCCAGCAGCCCCGCTGGCACGAGCTCTGGGGCCAACGTCCTGACTTTC.

DNA for the CDR3: TGCAGCGTCGGACAGGGGGTATCCGGGGAGCTGTTTTTT. It yields the protein CSVGQGVSGELFF. J is TRBJ2-2 and V is TRBV29-1; the match to TRBD1 covers 10 bases. Germline assignment: CDR1 SQVTM and CDR2 ANQGSEA. There are 13 residues in the CDR3. V shed 6 bases, J shed 6 bases, and the junction held 4 bases outside the gene matches.

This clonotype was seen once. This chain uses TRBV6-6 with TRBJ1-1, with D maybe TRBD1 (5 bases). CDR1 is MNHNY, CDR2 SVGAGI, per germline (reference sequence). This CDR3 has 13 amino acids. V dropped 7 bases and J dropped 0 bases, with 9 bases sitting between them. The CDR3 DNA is TGTGCCAGCATGCAGGGAATGAACACTGAAGCTTTCTTT. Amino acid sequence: CASMQGMNTEAFF.

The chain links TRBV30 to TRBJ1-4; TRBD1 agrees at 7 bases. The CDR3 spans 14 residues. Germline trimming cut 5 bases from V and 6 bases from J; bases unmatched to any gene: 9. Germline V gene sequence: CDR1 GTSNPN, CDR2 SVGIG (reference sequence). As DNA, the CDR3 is TGTGCCTGGTGCCCGGGACAGTTACATGAAAAACTGTTTTTT. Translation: CAWCPGQLHEKLFF.

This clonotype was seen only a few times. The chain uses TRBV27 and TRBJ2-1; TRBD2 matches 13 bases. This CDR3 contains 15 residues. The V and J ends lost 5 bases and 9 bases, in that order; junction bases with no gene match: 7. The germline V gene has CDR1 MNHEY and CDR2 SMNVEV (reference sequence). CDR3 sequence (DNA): TGTGCCAGCAGTCCCAGGACTAGCGGGAGTAGTGAGCAGTTCTTC. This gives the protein CASSPRTSGSSEQFF.

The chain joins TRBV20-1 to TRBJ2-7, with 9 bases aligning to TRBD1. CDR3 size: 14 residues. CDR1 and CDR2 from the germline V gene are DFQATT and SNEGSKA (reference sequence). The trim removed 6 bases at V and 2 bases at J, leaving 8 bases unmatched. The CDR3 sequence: CSAPNRDRAYEQYF. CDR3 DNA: TGCAGTGCGCCAAACCGGGACAGGGCCTACGAGCAGTACTTC.

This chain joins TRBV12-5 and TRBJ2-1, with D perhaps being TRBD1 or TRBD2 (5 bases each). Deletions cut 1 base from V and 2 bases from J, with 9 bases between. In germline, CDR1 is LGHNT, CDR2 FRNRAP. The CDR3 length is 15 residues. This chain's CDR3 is CASGLERGPYNEQFF. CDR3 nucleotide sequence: TGTGCTAGTGGTTTGGAACGGGGACCCTACAATGAGCAGTTCTTC.

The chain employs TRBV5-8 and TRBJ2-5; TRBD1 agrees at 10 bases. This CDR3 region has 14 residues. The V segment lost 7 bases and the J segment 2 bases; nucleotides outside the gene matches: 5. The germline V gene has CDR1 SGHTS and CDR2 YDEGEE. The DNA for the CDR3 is TGTGCCAGCGGGACAGGGGCCCTTCAAGAGACCCAGTACTTC. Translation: CASGTGALQETQYF.

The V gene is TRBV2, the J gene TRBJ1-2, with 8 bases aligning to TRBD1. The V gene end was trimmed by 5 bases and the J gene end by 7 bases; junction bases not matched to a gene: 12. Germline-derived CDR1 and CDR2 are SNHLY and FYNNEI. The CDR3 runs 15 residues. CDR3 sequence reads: CASSPGQGVPGGYTF. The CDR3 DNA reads TGTGCCAGCAGTCCAGGACAGGGTGTACCGGGTGGCTACACCTTC.

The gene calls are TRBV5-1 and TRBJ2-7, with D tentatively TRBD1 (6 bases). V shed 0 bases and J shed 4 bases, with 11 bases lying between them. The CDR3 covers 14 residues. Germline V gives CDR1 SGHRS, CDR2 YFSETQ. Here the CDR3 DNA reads TGCGCCAGCAGCTTGGTGGCAGGGGTATACGAGCAGTACTTC. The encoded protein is CASSLVAGVYEQYF.

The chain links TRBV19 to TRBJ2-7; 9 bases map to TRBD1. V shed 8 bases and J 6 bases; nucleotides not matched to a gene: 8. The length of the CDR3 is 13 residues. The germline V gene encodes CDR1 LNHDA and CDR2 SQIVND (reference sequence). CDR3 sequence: CASAGTGSREQYF. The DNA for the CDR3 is TGTGCCAGTGCCGGGACAGGGTCTCGCGAGCAGTACTTC. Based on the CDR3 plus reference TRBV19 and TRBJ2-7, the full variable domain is DGGITQSPKYLFRKEGQNVTLSCEQNLNHDAMYWYRQDPGQGLRLIYYSQIVNDFQKGDIAEGYSVSREKKESFPLTVTSAQKNPTAFYLCASAGTGSREQYFGPGTRLTVT.

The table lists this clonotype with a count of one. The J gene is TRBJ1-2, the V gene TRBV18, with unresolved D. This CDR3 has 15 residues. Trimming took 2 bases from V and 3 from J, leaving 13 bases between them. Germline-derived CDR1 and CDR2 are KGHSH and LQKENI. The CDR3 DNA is TGTGCCAGCTCACCAATTTCCGACGGAGACTATGGCTACACCTTC. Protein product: CASSPISDGDYGYTF.

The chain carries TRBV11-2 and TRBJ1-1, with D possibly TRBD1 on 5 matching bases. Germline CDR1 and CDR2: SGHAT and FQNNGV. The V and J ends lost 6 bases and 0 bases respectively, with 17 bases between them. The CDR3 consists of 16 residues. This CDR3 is CASRTLRDGLNTEAFF. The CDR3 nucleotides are TGTGCCAGCAGAACCCTCCGGGACGGACTGAACACTGAAGCTTTCTTT.

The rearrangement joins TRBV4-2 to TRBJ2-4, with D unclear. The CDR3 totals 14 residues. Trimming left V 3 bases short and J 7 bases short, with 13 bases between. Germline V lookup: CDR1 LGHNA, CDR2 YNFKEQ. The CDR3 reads CASSHSDRWNIQYF. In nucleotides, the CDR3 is TGTGCCAGCAGCCATTCAGACCGATGGAACATTCAGTACTTC.

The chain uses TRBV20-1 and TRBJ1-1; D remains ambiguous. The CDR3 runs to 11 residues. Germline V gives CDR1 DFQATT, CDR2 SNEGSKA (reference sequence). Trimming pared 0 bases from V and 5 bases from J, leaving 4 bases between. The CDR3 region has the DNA TGCAGTGCTAGAGATCAAACTGAAGCTTTCTTT. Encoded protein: CSARDQTEAFF.

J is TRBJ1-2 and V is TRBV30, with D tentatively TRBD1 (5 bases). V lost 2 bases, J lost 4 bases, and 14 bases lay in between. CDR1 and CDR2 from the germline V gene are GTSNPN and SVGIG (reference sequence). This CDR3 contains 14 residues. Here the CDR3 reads CAWSRGGDLYGYTF. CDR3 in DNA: TGTGCCTGGAGTAGGGGCGGGGATCTCTATGGCTACACCTTC. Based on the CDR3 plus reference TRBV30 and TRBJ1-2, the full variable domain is SQTIHQWPATLVQPVGSPLSLECTVEGTSNPNLYWYRQAAGRGLQLLFYSVGIGQISSEVPQNLSASRPQDRQFILSSKKLLLSDSGFYLCAWSRGGDLYGYTFGSGTRLTVV.

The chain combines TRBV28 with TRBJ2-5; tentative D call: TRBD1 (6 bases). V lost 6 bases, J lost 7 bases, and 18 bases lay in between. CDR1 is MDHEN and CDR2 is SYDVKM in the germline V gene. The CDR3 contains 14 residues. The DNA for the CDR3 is TGTGCCAGCAGCGCCCAGGGGATGGGTGGGACCCAGTACTTC. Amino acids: CASSAQGMGGTQYF.

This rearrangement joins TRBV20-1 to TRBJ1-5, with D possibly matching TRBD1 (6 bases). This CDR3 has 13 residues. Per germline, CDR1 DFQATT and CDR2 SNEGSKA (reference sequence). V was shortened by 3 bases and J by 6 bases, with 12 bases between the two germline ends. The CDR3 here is CSASRGASQPQHF. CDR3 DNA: TGCAGTGCTAGTAGGGGGGCAAGTCAGCCCCAGCATTTT.

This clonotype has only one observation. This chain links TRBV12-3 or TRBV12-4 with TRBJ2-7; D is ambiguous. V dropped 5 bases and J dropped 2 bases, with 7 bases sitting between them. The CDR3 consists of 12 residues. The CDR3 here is CASSTKTYEQYF. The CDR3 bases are TGTGCCAGCAGTACAAAAACCTACGAGCAGTACTTC.

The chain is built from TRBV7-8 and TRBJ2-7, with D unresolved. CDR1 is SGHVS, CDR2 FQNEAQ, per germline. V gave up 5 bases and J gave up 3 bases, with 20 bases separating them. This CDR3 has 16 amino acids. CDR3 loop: CASSLGKYLRYYEQYF. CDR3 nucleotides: TGTGCCAGCAGCCTGGGGAAATACCTAAGGTACTACGAGCAGTACTTC.

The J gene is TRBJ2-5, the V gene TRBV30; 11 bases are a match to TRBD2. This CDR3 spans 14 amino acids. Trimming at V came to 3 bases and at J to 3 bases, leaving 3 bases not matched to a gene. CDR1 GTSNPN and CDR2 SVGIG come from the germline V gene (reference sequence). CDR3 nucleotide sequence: TGTGCCTGGAGGCTAGCGGGAGGCAAAGAGACCCAGTACTTC. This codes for CAWRLAGGKETQYF. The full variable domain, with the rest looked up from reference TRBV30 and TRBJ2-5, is SQTIHQWPATLVQPVGSPLSLECTVEGTSNPNLYWYRQAAGRGLQLLFYSVGIGQISSEVPQNLSASRPQDRQFILSSKKLLLSDSGFYLCAWRLAGGKETQYFGPGTRLLVL.

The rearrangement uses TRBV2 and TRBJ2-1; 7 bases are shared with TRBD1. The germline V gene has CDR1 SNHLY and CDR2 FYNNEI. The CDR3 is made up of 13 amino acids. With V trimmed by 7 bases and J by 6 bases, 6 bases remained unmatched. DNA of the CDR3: TGTGCCAGCATCAGGACAGGTGGCAATGAGCAGTTCTTC. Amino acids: CASIRTGGNEQFF.

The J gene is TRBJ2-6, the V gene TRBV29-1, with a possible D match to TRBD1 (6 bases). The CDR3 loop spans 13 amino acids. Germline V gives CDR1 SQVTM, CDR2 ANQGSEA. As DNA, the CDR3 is TGCAGTGTACAGGGATCTGGGGCCAACGTCCTGACTTTC. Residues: CSVQGSGANVLTF.